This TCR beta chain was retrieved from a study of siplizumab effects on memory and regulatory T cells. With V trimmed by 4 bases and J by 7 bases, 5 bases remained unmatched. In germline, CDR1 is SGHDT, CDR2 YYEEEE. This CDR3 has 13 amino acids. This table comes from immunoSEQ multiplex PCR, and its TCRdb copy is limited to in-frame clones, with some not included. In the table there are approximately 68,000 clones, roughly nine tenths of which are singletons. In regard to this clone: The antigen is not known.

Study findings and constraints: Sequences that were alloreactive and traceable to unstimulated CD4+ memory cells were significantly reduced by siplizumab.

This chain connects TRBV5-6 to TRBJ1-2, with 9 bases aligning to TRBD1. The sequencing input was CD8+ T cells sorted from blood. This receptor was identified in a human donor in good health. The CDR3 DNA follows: TGTGCCAGCAGCCGCGGACAGGGGTTTGGCTACACCTTC. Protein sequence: CASSRGQGFGYTF.